Presented here are 32 T cell receptor beta chains from one specimen sequenced in a study of identical twins. TCRdb passed the 5' RACE reads through MiXCR, listing each CDR3 protein once. The sample has roughly 220,000 distinct CDR3 sequences, about 6.7% seen once. These data were likewise used in another study, on T cells expressing NK-cell markers.

Sequencing was carried out using CD8+ T cells sorted from blood. The receptors come from a woman under 30 in good health.

The chain combines TRBV24-1 with TRBJ2-2, with TRBD1 matching over 8 bases. Germline CDR1 KGHDR, CDR2 SFDVKD. The CDR3 covers 15 residues. Trimming took 4 bases from V and 4 from J; bases not matched to a gene: 4. The CDR3 nucleotides read TGTGCCACCAGTGACCGGACAGGGCCCACCGGGGAGCTGTTTTTT. Translated: CATSDRTGPTGELFF.

This clonotype has more than one count but fewer than ten. The V gene is TRBV29-1, the J gene TRBJ1-1; D gene unclear. Germline lookup yields CDR1 SQVTM and CDR2 ANQGSEA. Trimming pared 4 bases from V and 0 bases from J, leaving 6 bases between. This CDR3 is built from 12 residues. This CDR3 is CSVVRMNTEAFF. For the CDR3, the DNA is TGCAGCGTTGTGAGGATGAACACTGAAGCTTTCTTT.

The chain carries TRBV5-5 and TRBJ2-4; D is perhaps TRBD1 (5 bases). Germline CDR1 and CDR2: SGHKS and YYEKEE (reference sequence). CDR3 size: 14 residues. Trimming left V 4 bases short and J 3 bases short, with 11 bases between. The CDR3 is CASSLTALKNIQYF. The CDR3 bases are TGTGCCAGCAGCCTGACAGCACTCAAAAACATTCAGTACTTC.

The chain couples TRBV6-1 to TRBJ2-1, with TRBD2 matching over 7 bases. CDR3 length: 16 residues. Trimming at V came to 7 bases and at J to 0 bases, leaving 9 bases not matched to a gene. Germline CDR1 reads MNHNS; CDR2 reads SASEGT. CDR3 sequence (DNA): TGTGCCAGCAACCCCTACGGCGGGAGCTCCTACAATGAGCAGTTCTTC. Protein: CASNPYGGSSYNEQFF.

This clonotype has a count of ten or more. The CDR3 nucleotides are TGTGCCAGCAGTTACGGAGCCCCCTACAATGAGCAGTTCTTC. It codes for CASSYGAPYNEQFF. The rearrangement links TRBV27 to TRBJ2-1; D is uncertain. This CDR3 comprises 14 residues. The germline gives CDR1 MNHEY, CDR2 SMNVEV (reference sequence). V lost 4 bases to trimming and J lost 2 bases, with 9 bases between them.

CDR3 DNA sequence: TGTGCCAGCAGCTCCGTCTCCTACAATGAGCAGTTCTTC. Its protein is CASSSVSYNEQFF. The V call is TRBV27, the J call TRBJ2-1; D is uncertain. CDR3 length: 13 amino acids. Germline CDR1 and CDR2: MNHEY and SMNVEV (reference sequence). The V end lost 6 bases, the J end lost 0 bases, and 6 bases lay between the germline ends.

This clonotype was counted many times. The chain recombines TRBV4-3 with TRBJ2-3, with TRBD2 matching 9 bases. Germline CDR1 LGHNA, CDR2 YSLEER. J gave up 0 bases and V 0 bases, and 10 bases lay outside the gene matches. The CDR3 extends over 19 amino acids. CDR3 in DNA: TGCGCCAGCAGCCAAGATTTATCACAGGGACTAGCTAGCACAGATACGCAGTATTTT. It encodes CASSQDLSQGLASTDTQYF.

The rearrangement uses TRBV11-2 and TRBJ2-7; possible D gene TRBD1, 5 bases. CDR1 is SGHAT, CDR2 FQNNGV, per germline. The CDR3 consists of 15 residues. Trimming shortened V by 0 bases and J by 2 bases, and 11 bases separated the two germline ends. CDR3 sequence: CASSLDRRQTYEQYF. In nucleotides, the CDR3 is TGTGCCAGCAGCTTAGATCGCAGACAGACCTACGAGCAGTACTTC.

A few counts support this clonotype. The rearrangement uses TRBV15 and TRBJ1-1; TRBD1 agrees at 7 bases. CDR1 LNHNV and CDR2 YYDKDF come from the germline V gene (reference sequence). J was trimmed by 1 base and V by 3 bases; bases with no gene match: 5. The CDR3 is made up of 15 amino acids. The CDR3 coding sequence is TGTGCCACCAGCAGCCTGCAGGGGGGGAACACTGAAGCTTTCTTT. This encodes CATSSLQGGNTEAFF.

This clonotype was counted ten times or more. The chain joins TRBV5-6 to TRBJ2-7, with 7 bases identical to TRBD2. In germline, CDR1 is SGHDT, CDR2 YYEEEE. The CDR3 contains 15 residues. V was pared by 7 bases and J by 5 bases, with 15 bases of the junction left unmatched. The CDR3 here is CASGPKAGEWDEQYF. The CDR3 DNA is TGTGCCAGCGGGCCCAAGGCGGGAGAGTGGGACGAGCAGTACTTC.

This clonotype turned up a few times. CDR3 amino acids: CASSEGVAGPHVTQYF. The CDR3 nucleotides read TGTGCCAGCAGTGAAGGAGTAGCGGGTCCCCATGTGACCCAGTACTTC. The rearrangement links TRBV2 to TRBJ2-5; 7 bases agree with TRBD2. The CDR3 spans 16 residues. CDR1 and CDR2 (germline): SNHLY, FYNNEI. J lost 7 bases, V lost 1 base, and 12 bases had no gene match.

This clonotype came up a few times. The DNA of the CDR3 is TGTGCCAGCAGCTTAGTCGGAGGTTTCCCCACCTATGGAGAGCAGTACTTC. As protein: CASSLVGGFPTYGEQYF. This chain connects TRBV7-2 to TRBJ2-7; TRBD2 might be the D (5 bases). V was clipped by 1 base and J by 7 bases, with 23 bases between them. The CDR3 covers 17 residues. The germline gives CDR1 SGHTA, CDR2 FQGNSA.

The V call is TRBV4-1, the J call TRBJ1-2; 8 bases are a match to TRBD1. The CDR3 totals 16 residues. The V and J ends lost 1 base and 4 bases, in that order; junction bases with no gene match: 8. Looked up from germline, CDR1 is MGHRA and CDR2 is YSYEKL. The CDR3 protein is CASSQGQGATPYGYTF. CDR3 nucleotide sequence: TGCGCCAGCAGCCAAGGGCAGGGGGCGACCCCCTATGGCTACACCTTC.

This clonotype was detected many times. The chain joins TRBV12-3 or TRBV12-4 to TRBJ2-2; D uncertain. The CDR3 has 14 residues. Trimming left V 4 bases short and J 7 bases short, with 13 bases between. In DNA, the CDR3 is TGTGCCAGCAGTTGGGCCGTAGGAAACGGGGAGCTGTTTTTT. Its protein product is CASSWAVGNGELFF.

At least ten counts were recorded for this clonotype. The chain links TRBV4-2 to TRBJ2-1, with TRBD2 matching over 9 bases. CDR3 length: 14 amino acids. Germline V lookup: CDR1 LGHNA, CDR2 YNFKEQ. The ends lost 3 bases at V and 8 bases at J; junction bases unmatched: 5. The CDR3 DNA reads TGTGCCAGCAGCCAGAGGACTAGCGAGGATGAGCAGTTCTTC. It codes for CASSQRTSEDEQFF.

This clonotype has a count of ten or more. The chain links TRBV12-3 or TRBV12-4 to TRBJ2-5; no definite D call. The ends were cut back, 5 bases at V and 4 bases at J, with 11 bases in the middle. The length of the CDR3 is 13 residues. The DNA of the CDR3 is TGTGCCAGCAGTGCCTCGGGCCTAGAGACCCAGTACTTC. Its translation is CASSASGLETQYF.

In this sample, this clonotype turned up many times. V is TRBV9 and J is TRBJ2-3, with 7 nucleotides matching TRBD2. Trimming cost V 3 bases and J 3 bases; bases outside gene matches: 19. This CDR3 comprises 19 residues. Germline values: CDR1 SGDLS, CDR2 YYNGEE. CDR3 sequence reads: CASSGGAVGWAGVTDTQYF. The DNA for the CDR3 is TGTGCCAGCAGCGGAGGCGCGGTGGGTTGGGCGGGAGTTACAGATACGCAGTATTTT.

This clonotype was seen many times. The V and J genes are TRBV29-1 and TRBJ2-3, with 9 bases fitting TRBD2. This CDR3 has 14 amino acids. J gave up 4 bases and V 6 bases, and 8 bases lay outside the gene matches. CDR1 SQVTM and CDR2 ANQGSEA come from the germline V gene. CDR3 residues: CSVPVAGDSDTQYF. CDR3 bases: TGCAGCGTCCCCGTAGCGGGAGACTCAGATACGCAGTATTTT.

The gene calls are TRBV27 and TRBJ2-3; D possibly uses TRBD1 or TRBD2 (6 bases each). V gave up 1 base and J gave up 3 bases, with 14 bases separating them. Germline V CDR1 and CDR2: MNHEY, SMNVEV (reference sequence). The CDR3 is 16 residues long. CDR3 amino acids: CASSLLGGRATDTQYF. CDR3 DNA: TGTGCCAGCAGTTTATTGGGGGGCAGGGCGACAGATACGCAGTATTTT.

This clonotype was seen a few times. V usage is TRBV12-3 or TRBV12-4 and J usage is TRBJ2-2; TRBD2 agrees at 9 bases. The J segment lost 2 bases and the V segment lost 3 bases, leaving 4 bases of the junction unmatched. This CDR3 has 16 residues. The CDR3 DNA reads TGTGCCAGCAGTTTGGCACTAGCGGGCAACACCGGGGAGCTGTTTTTT. Translating it yields CASSLALAGNTGELFF.

This clonotype was seen at least ten times. The chain recombines TRBV24-1 with TRBJ1-1; D call uncertain. In germline, CDR1 is KGHDR, CDR2 SFDVKD. The CDR3 contains 16 residues. V lost 3 bases, J lost 2 bases, and 15 bases lay in between. CDR3 loop: CATSDPSRTYNTEAFF. The CDR3 DNA is TGTGCCACCAGTGATCCCAGCAGGACCTACAACACTGAAGCTTTCTTT.

Ten or more counts support this clonotype. This chain joins TRBV29-1 and TRBJ2-7, with TRBD2 matching 9 bases. Trimming cost V 6 bases and J 3 bases; bases outside gene matches: 3. The CDR3 covers 12 residues. The germline CDR1 and CDR2 sequences are SQVTM and ANQGSEA. The CDR3 DNA reads TGCAGCGTCCATAGCGGGGGCTACGAGCAGTACTTC. This codes for CSVHSGGYEQYF.

This clonotype was recorded a few times. The chain recombines TRBV7-9 with TRBJ2-1; TRBD2 aligns across 8 bases. Trimming took 5 bases from V and 0 from J; bases not matched to a gene: 3. This CDR3 spans 15 amino acids. The germline gives CDR1 SEHNR, CDR2 FQNEAQ (reference sequence). The CDR3 loop reads CASSRSGDSYNEQFF. The CDR3 DNA follows: TGTGCCAGCAGCCGTAGCGGGGACTCCTACAATGAGCAGTTCTTC.

The chain carries TRBV29-1 and TRBJ2-5; D uncertain. CDR3 length: 11 residues. Germline CDR1 SQVTM, CDR2 ANQGSEA. The V gene lost 7 bases and the J gene lost 5 bases, with 11 bases spanning the gap. The CDR3 bases are TGCAGCGCCTTTGGGGTGGAGACCCAGTACTTC. Its translation: CSAFGVETQYF.

CDR3: CASSNAVNTEAFF. CDR3 coding DNA: TGTGCCAGCAGTAATGCGGTAAACACTGAAGCTTTCTTT. This chain uses TRBV27 with TRBJ1-1; D remains ambiguous. The CDR3 runs to 13 residues. Looked up from germline, CDR1 is MNHEY and CDR2 is SMNVEV (reference sequence). V was trimmed by 5 bases and J by 2 bases, leaving 9 bases between them.

This clonotype appeared a few times. The V and J genes are TRBV25-1 and TRBJ1-2, with D unresolved. V lost 2 bases to trimming and J lost 6 bases, with 10 bases between them. Germline lookup yields CDR1 MGHDK and CDR2 SYGVNS. The CDR3 is made up of 13 amino acids. In DNA form, the CDR3 reads TGTGCCAGCAGTGAAAGTGTTTTCGATGGCTACACCTTC. It yields the protein CASSESVFDGYTF.

The chain is built from TRBV12-3 or TRBV12-4 and TRBJ1-1; maybe TRBD1 (6 bases). The CDR3 extends over 15 amino acids. The V gene lost 6 bases and the J gene lost 1 base, with 15 bases spanning the gap. Written as DNA, the CDR3 is TGTGCCAGCAGCTCCCCCGGGGACACGAACACTGAAGCTTTCTTT. This sequence encodes CASSSPGDTNTEAFF.

This clonotype has a count of ten or more. V is TRBV12-3 or TRBV12-4 and J is TRBJ2-2, with TRBD1 identical over 9 bases. V trimming: 5 bases; J trimming: 7 bases; junction bases outside the gene matches: 8. The CDR3 is made up of 15 amino acids. DNA of the CDR3: TGTGCCAGCAGTCCCACAGGGGGCTGGGGCGGGGAGCTGTTTTTT. It is translated as CASSPTGGWGGELFF.

This clonotype appeared many times. The chain is built from TRBV6-1 and TRBJ1-2; unclear D gene. The ends were cut back, 6 bases at V and 0 bases at J, with 23 bases in the middle. This CDR3 is 18 amino acids long. Looked up from germline, CDR1 is MNHNS and CDR2 is SASEGT. Written as DNA, the CDR3 is TGTGCCAGCAGCTTTACAGAGACCCCCGCCGCATCTAACTATGGCTACACCTTC. Its protein product is CASSFTETPAASNYGYTF.

The chain couples TRBV27 to TRBJ2-7; tentative D call: TRBD2 (6 bases). V was shortened by 6 bases and J by 5 bases, with 14 bases between the two germline ends. The length of the CDR3 is 13 residues. Germline V gives CDR1 MNHEY, CDR2 SMNVEV (reference sequence). The CDR3 coding sequence is TGTGCCAGCAGCAGGGACTCCCTAAACGAGCAGTACTTC. Its protein product is CASSRDSLNEQYF.

This clonotype occurred many times. This rearrangement joins TRBV5-1 to TRBJ1-5; D uncertain. Trimming shortened V by 7 bases and J by 4 bases, and 21 bases separated the two germline ends. The germline gives CDR1 SGHRS, CDR2 YFSETQ. This CDR3 contains 16 residues. The CDR3 region has the DNA TGCGCCAGCCCCTTGGCGGGCAGATCGGGGAATCAGCCCCAGCATTTT. Translating gives CASPLAGRSGNQPQHF. The full variable domain, completed using reference TRBV5-1 and TRBJ1-5, is KAGVTQTPRYLIKTRGQQVTLSCSPISGHRSVSWYQQTPGQGLQFLFEYFSETQRNKGNFPGRFSGRQFSNSRSEMNVSTLELGDSALYLCASPLAGRSGNQPQHFGDGTRLSIL.

A few counts support this clonotype. The rearrangement joins TRBV29-1 to TRBJ1-1; TRBD1 matches at 7 bases. The CDR3 spans 13 residues. CDR1 and CDR2 (germline): SQVTM, ANQGSEA. V shed 4 bases and J 3 bases; nucleotides not matched to a gene: 5. CDR3 region: CSVVWQGDTEAFF. CDR3 bases: TGCAGCGTTGTGTGGCAGGGGGACACTGAAGCTTTCTTT.